Sequencing of this T cell receptor beta chain was carried out in a study of blood T cells in healthy people across ages. Findings and caveats of the study: Since the PBMCs were unsorted, naive and antigen-experienced cells could not be conclusively compared.

The CDR3 has 15 amino acids. Per germline, CDR1 SNHLY and CDR2 FYNNEI. The ends were cut back, 6 bases at V and 6 bases at J, with 17 bases in the middle. Using a J-beta primer mix together with a sample-barcoded 5' primer, a second PCR was run for roughly 7 to 11 cycles. A single record per CDR3 protein comes from TCRdb applying MiXCR to the 5' RACE reads. The table lists 800,000 to 950,000 distinct CDR3 sequences, about 36% of them singletons, with roughly 13% in the top ten. In regard to this clonotype: Its antigen remains unidentified.

Sequencing used blood. The rearrangement uses TRBV2 and TRBJ2-2; tentatively, D is TRBD1 (8 bases). The receptor's source is a man aged 18 to 35 in good health. The CDR3 bases are TGTGCCAGCAGGATGGACAGGGAGGGATCCGGGGAGCTGTTTTTT. Protein product: CASRMDREGSGELFF.